This T cell receptor (beta chain) was sequenced during a study of human T cells and chemical hapten exposure. Overall study context: Variation in per-sample TCR yields came mainly from small pooled library volume differences.

Study-wide findings and caveats: Versus controls, expanded TCRs had significantly more large CDR3 similarity clusters.

TCRdb recomputed calls from the RACE reads with MiXCR, one row per CDR3 protein. Of approximately 160,000 distinct CDR3 sequences listed, about a quarter are singletons. Points on this clonotype: As yet, its antigen is unknown.

CDR3 length equals 15 residues. The germline V and J ends were trimmed by 3 bases and 2 bases, with 12 bases remaining between them. CDR1 is MGHRA and CDR2 is YSYEKL in the germline V gene. Described time point: patch test 3, about 24 weeks after DPC sensitization. The treatment here: therapeutic diphenylcyclopropenone sensitization with weekly scalp DPC. The chain combines TRBV4-1 with TRBJ2-3; a weak D match, TRBD1 (6 bases). The material was whole blood, obtained in connection with sensitization to the hapten diphenylcyclopropenone (DPC). This TCR was recovered from a woman under 30 with alopecia areata. Some clones in this sample may be carry-over from other donors' samples. The CDR3 sequence is CASSHPDSYTDTQYF. DNA of the CDR3: TGCGCCAGCAGCCACCCGGACAGTTACACAGATACGCAGTATTTT.